This T cell receptor beta chain stems from a study of T-cell memory formation after mild COVID-19. Notes on the study in general: The SARS-CoV-2 specificity of second-wave clones reaching peak at day 37 remained unverified. For contracting clones, CD4+ ones sat mainly in CM and EM, CD8+ in EMRA.

This clonotype was picked up a small number of times. Its matching antigen is unknown. TCRdb fed the 5' RACE reads into MiXCR, producing one record per CDR3 protein. The repertoire includes about 470,000 distinct CDR3 sequences, 25% of them detected once, and 12% sits in the top ten. The CDR3 covers 12 residues. Per the germline V gene, CDR1 is MGHRA and CDR2 is YSYEKL. Trimming shortened V by 2 bases and J by 4 bases, and 6 bases separated the two germline ends. The sample comprised PBMCs or a T cell subset sorted from them (not recorded which). This TCR came from an adult woman who had mild COVID-19 (a few samples of this study predate the infection). Cell type and time point are not known. The J gene is TRBJ2-7, the V gene TRBV4-1; D is unclear. CDR3 sequence reads: CASSQLGYEQYF. The CDR3 DNA follows: TGCGCCAGCAGCCAATTGGGGTACGAGCAGTACTTC.